The 4 T cell receptor beta chains below were found in one sample sequenced in a study of blood T cell repertoires in COVID-19. Sequenced by immunoSEQ multiplex PCR; TCRdb stores in-frame clones only, minus some. The table records under 350,000 clones, 70% to 90% of them present only once. The sequencing input was PBMCs or T cells enriched from blood (not recorded which). Receptors were obtained from a woman aged 40 to 49 with acute COVID-19.

This clone was detected a few times. This rearrangement joins TRBV3-1 (or the pseudogene TRBV3-2) to TRBJ1-1; D gene uncertain. The CDR3 totals 12 residues. In germline, CDR1 is LGHDT, CDR2 YNNKEL (reference sequence). Trimming left V 4 bases short and J 0 bases short, with 3 bases between. CDR3 DNA sequence: TGTGCCAGCAGCCTCATGAACACTGAAGCTTTCTTT. It is translated as CASSLMNTEAFF.

The J gene is TRBJ2-3, the V gene TRBV5-4; D is uncertain. Per germline, CDR1 SGHNT and CDR2 YYREEE (reference sequence). V was cut by 10 bases and J by 4 bases, with 10 bases left in between. This CDR3 region has 11 residues. The CDR3 DNA reads TGTGCCTCCTGGGCAGCAGATACGCAGTATTTT. This encodes CASWAADTQYF.

This chain uses TRBV7-9 with TRBJ2-3; 7 bases are a match to TRBD1. CDR1 and CDR2 (germline): SEHNR, FQNEAQ (reference sequence). V trimming: 3 bases; J trimming: 1 base; junction bases outside the gene matches: 4. This CDR3 comprises 15 residues. Here the CDR3 reads CASSFTGDRTDTQYF. The CDR3 DNA is TGTGCCAGCAGCTTTACAGGGGATCGCACAGATACGCAGTATTTT.

The genes are TRBV29-1 and TRBJ1-1; 8 positions agree with TRBD1. Germline V CDR1 and CDR2: SQVTM, ANQGSEA. The CDR3 has 13 residues. J lost 1 base, V lost 6 bases, and 4 bases had no gene match. The CDR3: CSVGDRRNTEAFF. The CDR3 region has the DNA TGCAGCGTAGGGGACAGGCGGAACACTGAAGCTTTCTTT.